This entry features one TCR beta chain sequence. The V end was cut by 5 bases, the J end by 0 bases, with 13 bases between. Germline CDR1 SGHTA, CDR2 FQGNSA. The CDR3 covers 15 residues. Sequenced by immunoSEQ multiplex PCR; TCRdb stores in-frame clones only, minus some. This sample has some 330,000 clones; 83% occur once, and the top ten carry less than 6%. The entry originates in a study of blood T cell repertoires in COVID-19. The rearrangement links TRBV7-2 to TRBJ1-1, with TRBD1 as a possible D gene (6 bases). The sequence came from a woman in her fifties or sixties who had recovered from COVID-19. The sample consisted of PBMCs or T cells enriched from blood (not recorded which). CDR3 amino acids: CASSPRQAMNTEAFF. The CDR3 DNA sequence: TGTGCCAGCAGCCCCCGACAGGCCATGAACACTGAAGCTTTCTTT.